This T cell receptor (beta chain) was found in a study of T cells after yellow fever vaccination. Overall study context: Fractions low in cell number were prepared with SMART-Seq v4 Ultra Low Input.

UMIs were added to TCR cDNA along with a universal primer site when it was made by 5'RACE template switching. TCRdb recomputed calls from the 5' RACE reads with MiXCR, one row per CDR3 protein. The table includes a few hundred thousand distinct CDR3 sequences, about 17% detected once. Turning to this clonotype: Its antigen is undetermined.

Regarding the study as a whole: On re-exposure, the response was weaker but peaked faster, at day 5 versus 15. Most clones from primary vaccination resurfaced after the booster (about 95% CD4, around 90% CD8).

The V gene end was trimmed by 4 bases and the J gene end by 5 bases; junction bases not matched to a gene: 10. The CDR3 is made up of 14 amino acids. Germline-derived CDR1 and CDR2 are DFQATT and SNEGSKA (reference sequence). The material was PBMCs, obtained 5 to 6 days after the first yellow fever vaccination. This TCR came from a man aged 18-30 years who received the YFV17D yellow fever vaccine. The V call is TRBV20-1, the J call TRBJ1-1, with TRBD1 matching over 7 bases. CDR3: CSATNWDSRTEAFF. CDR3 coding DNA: TGCAGTGCTACAAATTGGGACAGTCGAACTGAAGCTTTCTTT.